This TCR beta chain derives from a study of cytomegalovirus exposure and HLA in healthy donors. The PCR made use of 60 Vbeta and 13 Jbeta primers. Sequencing was performed with immunoSEQ multiplex PCR; in TCRdb, only in-frame clones are kept and a portion is missing. The sample lists tens of thousands of clones; over 60% were seen once. V lost 3 bases, J lost 7 bases, and 7 bases lay in between. The CDR3 length is 10 residues. Germline values: CDR1 DFQATT, CDR2 SNEGSKA (reference sequence). This clone has only a few counts. The rearrangement links TRBV20-1 to TRBJ2-7; D gene uncertain. The TCR was taken from a woman aged 45-65 years in good health and CMV-seropositive. Input material: PBMCs. Here the CDR3 reads CSASYGEQYF. The CDR3 region has the DNA TGCAGTGCTAGTTACGGGGAGCAGTACTTC.